Listed below are T cell receptor beta chains from one sample, sequenced in a study of Ad26.COV2.S vaccination and SARS-CoV-2 variants. The method was immunoSEQ multiplex PCR; TCRdb's version includes in-frame clones alone and lacks a portion of them. The sample carries 450,000 to 550,000 clones, 89% recorded once. The sequencing here drew on peripheral blood, taken in a trial of Ad26.COV2.S vaccine versus placebo. Source of these receptors: a person aged 18-65 years who received the Ad26.COV2.S COVID-19 vaccine or a placebo. Each CDR3 is given with its conserved first and last residue. A D gene is named only where the DNA matches it firmly.

d_call j_call v_call cdr3_nt cdr3_aa
TRBD2 TRBJ2-5 TRBV3-1/TRBV3-2 TGTGCCAGCAGCCAAGATCCTAGCGGGAGGGCTGGAGAGACCCAGTACTTC CASSQDPSGRAGETQYF
. TRBJ2-7 TRBV11-2 TGTGCCAGCAGCTTATCTCCCGAGCAGTACTTC CASSLSPEQYF
. TRBJ1-3 TRBV2 TGTGCCAGCAGTGACAGGGGCTCTGGAAACACCATATATTTT CASSDRGSGNTIYF
. TRBJ1-4 TRBV4-2 TGTGCCAGCAGCCAAGATAGCACGCCCAACAATGAAAAACTGTTTTTT CASSQDSTPNNEKLFF
TRBD2 TRBJ2-1 TRBV7-9 TGTGCCAGCAGCTTAGCGACTAGCGGGGGGACCAATGAGCAGTTCTTC CASSLATSGGTNEQFF
. TRBJ2-4 TRBV12-3/TRBV12-4 TGTGCCAGCAGTTGGAGGGGCGACATTCAGTACTTC CASSWRGDIQYF
. TRBJ1-2 TRBV7-9 TGTGCCAGCAGCTTAGGTGTGCGGGACTATGGCTACACCTTC CASSLGVRDYGYTF
. TRBJ2-7 TRBV6-5 TGTGCCAGCAGCCTAGGGTTTGACTACGAGCAGTACTTC CASSLGFDYEQYF
. TRBJ2-1 TRBV6-2/TRBV6-3 TGTGCCAGCAGCAACCCCCGAGGGAGCTCCTACAATGAGCAGTTCTTC CASSNPRGSSYNEQFF
. TRBJ1-5 TRBV27 TGTGCCAGCAGTTTACAAGGGATTAGCAATCAGCCCCAGCATTTT CASSLQGISNQPQHF
. TRBJ1-6 TRBV15 TGTGCCACCAGCACAGGGGATTCACCCCTCCACTTT CATSTGDSPLHF
. TRBJ2-2 TRBV5-3 TGTGCCAGAAGCCCTGGTCCCGATGGGAGTACCGGGGAGCTGTTTTTT CARSPGPDGSTGELFF
. TRBJ1-4 TRBV7-2 TGTGCCAGCAGCTTACAGGGGCTAGGTGAAAAACTGTTTTTT CASSLQGLGEKLFF
TRBD1 TRBJ1-5 TRBV4-2 TGTGCCAGCAGCCAGGACCACGAGGGGGCAGTCAATCAGCCCCAGCATTTT CASSQDHEGAVNQPQHF
. TRBJ1-2 TRBV19 TGTGCCAGTACCCCCGAGGGCACCAGAAACTATGGCTACACCTTC CASTPEGTRNYGYTF
. TRBJ1-1 TRBV16 TGTGCCAGCAGCCAACAGAACTTGAACACTGAAGCTTTCTTT CASSQQNLNTEAFF
. TRBJ1-2 TRBV5-6 TGTGCCAGCAGCTTGGGAATGACAGCGATCTATGGCTACACCTTC CASSLGMTAIYGYTF